The TCR beta chain under discussion was sequenced for a study of cytomegalovirus exposure and HLA in healthy donors. As for the donors, each was a healthy bone marrow donor. The germline V gene encodes CDR1 SGHTA and CDR2 FQGTGA. After removal of 5 bases from V and 10 bases from J, the junction contained 5 bases not matched to a gene. The CDR3 consists of 12 residues. Points from the study as a whole: In a later analysis, donors in an Asian-associated ancestry cluster reportedly had fewer N-insertions in productive TCRs than the cohort mean. Reports credit the classifier with highly specific, highly sensitive diagnosis of cytomegalovirus status.

60 Vbeta and 13 Jbeta primers were used in PCR. Produced via immunoSEQ multiplex PCR; TCRdb's table is partial and in-frame only. Counted here are approximately 160,000 clones, roughly 85% occurring once; the ten biggest clones make up roughly 0.7%. As regards this clone: Its specificity is unknown.

The TCR originated in a male donor in good health and CMV-seronegative. Sequenced sample: PBMCs. The chain combines TRBV7-3 with TRBJ1-5, with 7 bases identical to TRBD1. CDR3 in DNA: TGTGCCAGCAGCCCGGAAGGGGGCCCCCAGCATTTT. Its protein product is CASSPEGGPQHF.